Listed below are T cell receptor beta chains from one sample, sequenced in a study of immune cell composition in non-small cell lung cancer. Data came from immunoSEQ multiplex PCR; TCRdb stores just in-frame clones and leaves some out. The sample records some 2,600 clones, around 85% being singletons. Sequencing was performed on lung tumor tissue. The receptors originated from a human donor with non-small cell lung cancer. CDR3s include the opening cysteine and the closing phenylalanine or tryptophan. A D gene is named only where the DNA matches it firmly. Size is omitted from some rows. Given values are once, few, many or a class for expanded clones.

.,TRBJ1-5,.,TRBV4-1,TGCGCCAGCAGCCAAGGAGAGTTAAAGCGGGGACGTCAGCCCCAGCATTTT,CASSQGELKRGRQPQHF
.,TRBJ2-3,.,TRBV11-3,TGTGCCAGCAGCTCCCAGGGGAAGGGGCCCAATACGCAGTATTTT,CASSSQGKGPNTQYF
.,TRBJ1-6,TRBD1,TRBV14,TGTGCCAGCAGCCAGGGACAGCTCCTCTATAATTCACCCCTCCACTTT,CASSQGQLLYNSPLHF
.,TRBJ1-5,TRBD1,TRBV7-9,TGTGCCAGCAGCTTAGGGGACAGAGACAATCAGCCCCAGCATTTT,CASSLGDRDNQPQHF
.,TRBJ1-1,TRBD1,TRBV7-6,TGTGCCAGCAGCTCAGACAGGGCCACTGAAGCTTTCTTT,CASSSDRATEAFF
.,TRBJ2-1,TRBD2,TRBV2,TGTGCCAGCAGGGGACTAGCGGGGGGCCCCTACAATGAGCAGTTCTTC,CASRGLAGGPYNEQFF
few,TRBJ2-7,.,TRBV9,TGTGCCAGCAGCGTCGTGGGGGGTAGCGAGCAGTACTTC,CASSVVGGSEQYF
.,TRBJ1-5,.,TRBV4-3,TGCGCCAGCAGCCAAGAGAGGGCATATGTAGAGCCCCAGCATTTT,CASSQERAYVEPQHF
.,TRBJ1-3,.,TRBV7-2,TGTGCCAGCAGCTTAGGCGGGGACTCTGGAAACACCATATATTTT,CASSLGGDSGNTIYF
.,TRBJ2-7,TRBD1,TRBV5-1,TGCGCCAGCAGCTTGGTGGGGACAGGGAGCTCCTACGAGCAGTACTTC,CASSLVGTGSSYEQYF
.,TRBJ1-4,.,TRBV18,TGTGCCAGCTCACCCCTTCCGACAGGCCTTAATGAAAAACTGTTTTTT,CASSPLPTGLNEKLFF
.,TRBJ1-1,.,TRBV6-1,TGTGCCAGCACTACCCTGGGGGGGACTGAAGCTTTCTTT,CASTTLGGTEAFF
few,TRBJ1-1,.,TRBV29-1,TGCAGCGCCCTCCCCGGGGGACTTTCGAACACTGAAGCTTTCTTT,CSALPGGLSNTEAFF
.,TRBJ1-1,.,TRBV5-4,TGTGCCAGCAGCTTACCGACAGGCGGGAACACTGAAGCTTTCTTT,CASSLPTGGNTEAFF
.,TRBJ1-1,TRBD1,TRBV5-4,TGTGCCAGCGGACAGGGGAACACTGAAGCTTTCTTT,CASGQGNTEAFF
.,TRBJ1-1,.,TRBV7-9,TGTGCCAGCAGCTTAGCAGGGAGGGGTCATCGGTATACCACTGAAGCTTTCTTT,CASSLAGRGHRYTTEAFF
.,TRBJ2-3,.,TRBV7-9,TGTGCCAGCAGCTTACAGGGGAAGGGCACAGATACGCAGTATTTT,CASSLQGKGTDTQYF
.,TRBJ2-7,TRBD2,TRBV11-1,TGTGCCAGCAGCTTAGGGACTAGCGGATACTACGAGCAGTACTTC,CASSLGTSGYYEQYF
.,TRBJ1-1,.,TRBV28,TGTGCCAGCCAAAGCGTGAACACTGAAGCTTTCTTT,CASQSVNTEAFF
.,TRBJ1-1,.,TRBV19,TGTGCCAGTAGTATCCGGGGTGATGAAAACACTGAAGCTTTCTTT,CASSIRGDENTEAFF
.,TRBJ1-2,.,TRBV5-6,TGTGCCAGCAGCGGGAGAGGGAACTATGGCTACACCTTC,CASSGRGNYGYTF
.,TRBJ1-2,TRBD1,TRBV27,TGTGCCAGCAGTAGCCGGGACAGGGCCATCTATGGCTACACCTTC,CASSSRDRAIYGYTF
.,TRBJ2-2,TRBD1,TRBV14,TGTGCCAGCAGCCAAGAAAGGTCTAGGGGGCGTACCGGGGAGCTGTTTTTT,CASSQERSRGRTGELFF
.,TRBJ2-7,TRBD1,TRBV7-9,TGTGCCAGCAGCTTGGCTGACAGGGGCCACGAGCAGTACTTC,CASSLADRGHEQYF
.,TRBJ1-2,.,TRBV11-2,TGTGCCAGCAGCTTAGAGGGACATCGTAGGAATTTGGGAGATGGCTACACCTTC,CASSLEGHRRNLGDGYTF
.,TRBJ1-5,TRBD1,TRBV5-1,TGCGCCAGCAGCTTGGGGCATACAGGGGGTGCGGATCAGCCCCAGCATTTT,CASSLGHTGGADQPQHF
.,TRBJ2-3,.,TRBV14,TGTGCCAGCAGCCCACAGGGTGCCCCGCAGTATTTT,CASSPQGAPQYF
.,TRBJ2-7,.,TRBV7-8,TGTGCCAGCAGCTTAGCGGGCTGGGGGCAGCAGTACTTC,CASSLAGWGQQYF
few,TRBJ1-4,TRBD1,TRBV25-1,TGTGCCAGCAGTGGCGACAGGGATGAAAAACTGTTTTTT,CASSGDRDEKLFF
.,TRBJ2-3,TRBD2,TRBV2,TGTGCCAGCAAGGGACTAGCGGGGGCTAGTACGCAGTATTTT,CASKGLAGASTQYF
.,TRBJ2-1,TRBD2,TRBV2,TGTGCCAGCAGTGTCCTTGGCGGGGGGGCGGTTGGTGAGCAGTTCTTC,CASSVLGGGAVGEQFF
.,TRBJ2-5,TRBD2,TRBV25-1,TGTGCCAGTTCAGCGGGGGCCGAGGAGACCCAGTACTTC,CASSAGAEETQYF
.,TRBJ1-2,.,TRBV6-5,TGTGCCAGCAGTTACTCGCCAGGGGATGGCTACACCTTC,CASSYSPGDGYTF
.,TRBJ1-2,.,TRBV6-1,TGTGCCATCAGTGAGTCGGAGGAGGTTAAGAGCTACACCTTC,CAISESEEVKSYTF
few,TRBJ2-7,TRBD2,TRBV11-3,TGTGCCAGCAGCTTTACTAGCGACGGCGAGCAGTACTTC,CASSFTSDGEQYF
few,TRBJ2-3,.,TRBV6-1,TGTGCCAGCAGCGAGAGGAACACAGATACGCAGTATTTT,CASSERNTDTQYF
.,TRBJ2-3,.,TRBV7-7,TGTGCCAGCAGCTTAGAGGTGGGGCCGGCAGATACGCAGTATTTT,CASSLEVGPADTQYF
.,TRBJ1-4,.,TRBV9,TGTGCCAGCAGTGTCGCAGGTTCTAATGAAAAACTGTTTTTT,CASSVAGSNEKLFF
.,TRBJ1-5,TRBD1,TRBV7-2,TGTGCCAGCAGCTACCGGGACAGGGGGCGCGCAAAGCATTTT,CASSYRDRGRAKHF
.,TRBJ2-7,.,TRBV27,TGTGCCAGCAGGGGGTTGACAGGAGCCTACGAGCAGTACTTC,CASRGLTGAYEQYF
once,TRBJ2-7,TRBD1,TRBV5-5,TGTGCCAGCAGAGGCGGACAGGGGCATCCCTACGAGCAGTACTTC,CASRGGQGHPYEQYF
few,TRBJ1-2,TRBD1,TRBV6-9,TGTGCCAGCAGTTACGGGGCAGGGGGCGGCTATGGCTACACCTTC,CASSYGAGGGYGYTF
large,TRBJ1-2,TRBD1,TRBV6-5,TGTGCCAGCAGTCCTGGACAGGGAGGGTATGGCTACACCTTC,CASSPGQGGYGYTF
.,TRBJ1-5,TRBD1,TRBV6-6,TGTGCCAGCAGGGAAGGGACAGCCGTGAATCAGCCCCAGCATTTT,CASREGTAVNQPQHF